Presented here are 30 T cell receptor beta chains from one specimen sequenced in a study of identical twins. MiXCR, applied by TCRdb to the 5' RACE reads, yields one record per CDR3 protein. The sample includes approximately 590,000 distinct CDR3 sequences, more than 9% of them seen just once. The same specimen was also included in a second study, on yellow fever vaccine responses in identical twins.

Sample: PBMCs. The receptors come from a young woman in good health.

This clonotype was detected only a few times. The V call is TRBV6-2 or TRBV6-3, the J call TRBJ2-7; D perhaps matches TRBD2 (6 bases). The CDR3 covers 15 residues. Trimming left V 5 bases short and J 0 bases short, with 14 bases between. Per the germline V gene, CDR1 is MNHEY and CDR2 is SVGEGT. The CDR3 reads CASSPLEGHSYEQYF. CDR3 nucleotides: TGTGCCAGCAGTCCCCTGGAGGGTCACTCCTACGAGCAGTACTTC.

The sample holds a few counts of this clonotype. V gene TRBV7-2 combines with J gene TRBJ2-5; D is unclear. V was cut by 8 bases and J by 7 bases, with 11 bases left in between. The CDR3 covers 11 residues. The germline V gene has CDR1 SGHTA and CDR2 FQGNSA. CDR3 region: CASRNGATQYF. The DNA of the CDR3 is TGTGCCAGCCGAAACGGCGCGACCCAGTACTTC.

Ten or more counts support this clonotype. CDR3: CASSSQEGSGRSYNEQFF. CDR3 sequence (DNA): TGTGCCAGCAGCTCACAGGAAGGTAGCGGGAGGTCATACAATGAGCAGTTCTTC. The chain carries TRBV11-1 and TRBJ2-1; 10 positions match TRBD2. The CDR3 covers 18 residues. The germline gives CDR1 SGHAT, CDR2 FQDESV (reference sequence). After removal of 4 bases from V and 4 bases from J, the junction contained 13 bases not matched to a gene.

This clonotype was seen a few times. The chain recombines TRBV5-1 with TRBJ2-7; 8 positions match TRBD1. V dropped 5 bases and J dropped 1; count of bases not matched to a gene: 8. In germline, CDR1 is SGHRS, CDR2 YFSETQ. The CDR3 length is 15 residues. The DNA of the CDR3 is TGCGCCAGCAGACAGACAGGGGTGGCATCCTACGAGCAGTACTTC. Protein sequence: CASRQTGVASYEQYF.

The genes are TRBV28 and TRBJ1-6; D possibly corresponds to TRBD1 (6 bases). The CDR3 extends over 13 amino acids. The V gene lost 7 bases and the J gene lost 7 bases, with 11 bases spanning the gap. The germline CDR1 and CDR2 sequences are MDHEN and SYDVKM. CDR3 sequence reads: CASITGKNSPLHF. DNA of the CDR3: TGTGCCAGCATTACAGGGAAAAATTCACCCCTCCACTTT.

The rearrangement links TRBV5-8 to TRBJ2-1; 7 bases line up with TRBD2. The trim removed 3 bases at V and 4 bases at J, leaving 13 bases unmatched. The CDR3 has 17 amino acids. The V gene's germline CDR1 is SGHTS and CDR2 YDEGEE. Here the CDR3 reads CASSSMGTAGWYNEQFF. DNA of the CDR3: TGTGCCAGCAGCTCCATGGGCACAGCGGGATGGTACAATGAGCAGTTCTTC.

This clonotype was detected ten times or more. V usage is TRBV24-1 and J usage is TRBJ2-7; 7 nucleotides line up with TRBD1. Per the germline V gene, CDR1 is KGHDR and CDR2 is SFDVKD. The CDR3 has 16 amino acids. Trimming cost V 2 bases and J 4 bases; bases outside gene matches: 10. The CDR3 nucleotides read TGTGCCACCAGTGATTCAACCGGGACAGCCTTTTACGAGCAGTACTTC. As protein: CATSDSTGTAFYEQYF.

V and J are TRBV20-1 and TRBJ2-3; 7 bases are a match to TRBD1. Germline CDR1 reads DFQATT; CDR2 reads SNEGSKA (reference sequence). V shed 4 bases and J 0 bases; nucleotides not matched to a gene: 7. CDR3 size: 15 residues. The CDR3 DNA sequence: TGCAGTGCTACTAAACAGGGGCCTAGCACAGATACGCAGTATTTT. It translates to CSATKQGPSTDTQYF.

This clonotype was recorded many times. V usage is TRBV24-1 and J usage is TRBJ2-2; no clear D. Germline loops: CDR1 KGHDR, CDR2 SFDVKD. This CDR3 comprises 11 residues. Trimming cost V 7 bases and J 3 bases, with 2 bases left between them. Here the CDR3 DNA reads TGTGCCACCAGAGACACCGGGGAGCTGTTTTTT. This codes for CATRDTGELFF.

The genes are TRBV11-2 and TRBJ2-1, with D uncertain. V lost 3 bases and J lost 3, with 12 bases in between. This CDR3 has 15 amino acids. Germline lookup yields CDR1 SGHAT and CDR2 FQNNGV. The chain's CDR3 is CASSFGLLCYNEQFF. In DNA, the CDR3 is TGTGCCAGCAGCTTCGGGCTCCTCTGCTACAATGAGCAGTTCTTC.

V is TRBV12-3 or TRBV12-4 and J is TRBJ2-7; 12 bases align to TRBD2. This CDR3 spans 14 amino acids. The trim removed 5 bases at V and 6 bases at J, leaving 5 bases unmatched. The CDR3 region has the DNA TGTGCCAGCAGTCTGACTAGCGGGAGTGCCGAGCAGTACTTC. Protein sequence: CASSLTSGSAEQYF.

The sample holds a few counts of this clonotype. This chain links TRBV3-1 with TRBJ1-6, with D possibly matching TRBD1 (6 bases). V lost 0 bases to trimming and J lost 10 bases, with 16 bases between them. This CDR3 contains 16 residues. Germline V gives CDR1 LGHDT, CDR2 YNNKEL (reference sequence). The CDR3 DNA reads TGTGCCAGCAGCCAAGAAGGAGCTGGGGGCGGGTCACCCCTCCACTTT. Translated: CASSQEGAGGGSPLHF.

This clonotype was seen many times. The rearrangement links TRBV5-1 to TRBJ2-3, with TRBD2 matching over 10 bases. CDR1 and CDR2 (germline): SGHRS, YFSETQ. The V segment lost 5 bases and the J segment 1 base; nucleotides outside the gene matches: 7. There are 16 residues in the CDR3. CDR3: CASSLRGLAGTDTQYF. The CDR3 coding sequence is TGCGCCAGCAGTCTCAGAGGACTAGCGGGCACAGATACGCAGTATTTT.

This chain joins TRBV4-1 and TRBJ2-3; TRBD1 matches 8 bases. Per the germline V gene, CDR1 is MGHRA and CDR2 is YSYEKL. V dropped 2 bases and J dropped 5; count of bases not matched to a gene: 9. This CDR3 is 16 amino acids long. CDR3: CASSQTRDRCQDTQYF. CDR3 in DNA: TGCGCCAGCAGCCAAACCCGGGACAGGTGTCAAGATACGCAGTATTTT.

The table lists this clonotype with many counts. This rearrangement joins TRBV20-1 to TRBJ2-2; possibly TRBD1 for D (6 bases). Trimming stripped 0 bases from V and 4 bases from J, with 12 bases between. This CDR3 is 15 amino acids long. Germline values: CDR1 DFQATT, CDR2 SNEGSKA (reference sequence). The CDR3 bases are TGCAGTGCTAGAGAGGGGGCTCGGGTCACCGGGGAGCTGTTTTTT. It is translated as CSAREGARVTGELFF.

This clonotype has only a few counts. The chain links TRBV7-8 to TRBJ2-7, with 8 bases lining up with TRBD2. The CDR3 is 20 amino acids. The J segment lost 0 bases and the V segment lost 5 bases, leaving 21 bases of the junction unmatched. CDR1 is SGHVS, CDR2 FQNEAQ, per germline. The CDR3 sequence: CASSIQGPRSGILLSYEQYF. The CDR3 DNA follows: TGTGCCAGCAGCATACAAGGTCCGCGTAGCGGGATACTCCTCTCCTACGAGCAGTACTTC.

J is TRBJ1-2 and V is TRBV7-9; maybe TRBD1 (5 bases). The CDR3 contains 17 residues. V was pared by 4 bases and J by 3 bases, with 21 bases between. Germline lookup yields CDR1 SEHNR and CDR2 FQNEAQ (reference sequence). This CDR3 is CASSSRQTYTIDYGYTF. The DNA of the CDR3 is TGTGCCAGCAGCTCCCGACAGACCTATACGATTGACTATGGCTACACCTTC.

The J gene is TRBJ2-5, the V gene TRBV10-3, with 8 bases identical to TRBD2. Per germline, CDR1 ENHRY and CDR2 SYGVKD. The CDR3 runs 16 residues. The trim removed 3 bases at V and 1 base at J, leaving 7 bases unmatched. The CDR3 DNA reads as TGTGCCATCAGTGACCTCCCCAGCGGGGGCCAAGAGACCCAGTACTTC. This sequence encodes CAISDLPSGGQETQYF.

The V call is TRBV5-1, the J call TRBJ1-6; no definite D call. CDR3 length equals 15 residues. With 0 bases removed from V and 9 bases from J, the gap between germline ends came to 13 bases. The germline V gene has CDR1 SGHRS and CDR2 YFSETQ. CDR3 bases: TGCGCCAGCAGCTTGGAGAACAGCGGAGGTTCACCCCTCCACTTT. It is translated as CASSLENSGGSPLHF.

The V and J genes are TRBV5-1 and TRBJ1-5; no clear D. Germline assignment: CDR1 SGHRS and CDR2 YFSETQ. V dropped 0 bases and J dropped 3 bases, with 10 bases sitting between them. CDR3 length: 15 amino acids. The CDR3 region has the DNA TGCGCCAGCAGCTTGGGAGGTGGCGACAATCAGCCCCAGCATTTT. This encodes CASSLGGGDNQPQHF. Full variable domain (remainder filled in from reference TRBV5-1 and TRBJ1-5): KAGVTQTPRYLIKTRGQQVTLSCSPISGHRSVSWYQQTPGQGLQFLFEYFSETQRNKGNFPGRFSGRQFSNSRSEMNVSTLELGDSALYLCASSLGGGDNQPQHFGDGTRLSIL.

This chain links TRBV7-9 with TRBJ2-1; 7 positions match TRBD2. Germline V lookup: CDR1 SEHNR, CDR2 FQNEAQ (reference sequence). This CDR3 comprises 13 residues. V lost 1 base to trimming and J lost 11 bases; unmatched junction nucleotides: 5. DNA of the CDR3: TGTGCCAGCAGCTTAGAAAGCGGGACGAAGCAGTTCTTC. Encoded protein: CASSLESGTKQFF. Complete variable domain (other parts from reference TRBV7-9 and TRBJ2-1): DTGVSQNPRHKITKRGQNVTFRCDPISEHNRLYWYRQTLGQGPEFLTYFQNEAQLEKSRLLSDRFSAERPKGSFSTLEIQRTEQGDSAMYLCASSLESGTKQFFGPGTRLTVL.

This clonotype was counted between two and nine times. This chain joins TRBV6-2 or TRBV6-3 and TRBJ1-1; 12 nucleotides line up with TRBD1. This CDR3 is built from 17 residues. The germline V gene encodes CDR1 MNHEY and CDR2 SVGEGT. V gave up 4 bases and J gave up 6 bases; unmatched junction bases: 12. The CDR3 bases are TGTGCCAGCAGTTTAAGGATAGGGACAGGGGGCACCGCTGAAGCTTTCTTT. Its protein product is CASSLRIGTGGTAEAFF.

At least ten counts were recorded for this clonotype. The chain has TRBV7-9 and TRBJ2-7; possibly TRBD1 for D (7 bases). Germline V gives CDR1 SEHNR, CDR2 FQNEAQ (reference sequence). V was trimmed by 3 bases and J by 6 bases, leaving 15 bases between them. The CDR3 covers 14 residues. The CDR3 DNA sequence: TGTGCCAGCAGCTTCGGGGGACAGCCACTCGAGCAGTACTTC. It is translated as CASSFGGQPLEQYF.

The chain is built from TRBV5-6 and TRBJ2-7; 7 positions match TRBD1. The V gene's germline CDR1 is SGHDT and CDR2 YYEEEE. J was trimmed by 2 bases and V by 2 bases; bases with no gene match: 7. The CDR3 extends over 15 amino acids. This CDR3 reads CASSFPGTVPYEQYF. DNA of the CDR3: TGTGCCAGCAGCTTCCCCGGGACAGTTCCCTACGAGCAGTACTTC.

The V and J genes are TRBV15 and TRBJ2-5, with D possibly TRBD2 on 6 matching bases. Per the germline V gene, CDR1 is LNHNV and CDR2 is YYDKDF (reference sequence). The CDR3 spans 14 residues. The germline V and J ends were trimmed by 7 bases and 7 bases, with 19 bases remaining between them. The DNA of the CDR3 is TGTGCCACCAAGCAGCGGGCCTACATCGGGACCCAGTACTTC. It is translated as CATKQRAYIGTQYF. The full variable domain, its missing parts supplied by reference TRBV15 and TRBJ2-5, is DAMVIQNPRYQVTQFGKPVTLSCSQTLNHNVMYWYQQKSSQAPKLLFHYYDKDFNNEADTPDNFQSRRPNTSFCFLDIRSPGLGDTAMYLCATKQRAYIGTQYFGPGTRLLVL.

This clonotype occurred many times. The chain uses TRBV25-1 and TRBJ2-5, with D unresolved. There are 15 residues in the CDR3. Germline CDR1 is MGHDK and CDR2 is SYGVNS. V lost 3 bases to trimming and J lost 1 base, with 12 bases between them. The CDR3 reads CASSEARLIQETQYF. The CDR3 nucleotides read TGTGCCAGCAGTGAGGCTCGTTTGATCCAAGAGACCCAGTACTTC.

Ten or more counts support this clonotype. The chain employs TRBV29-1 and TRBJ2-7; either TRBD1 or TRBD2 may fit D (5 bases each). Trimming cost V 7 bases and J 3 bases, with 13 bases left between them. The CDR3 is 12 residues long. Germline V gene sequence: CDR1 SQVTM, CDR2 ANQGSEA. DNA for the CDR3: TGCAGCGCTGGAGGTAGGGGCTACGAGCAGTACTTC. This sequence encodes CSAGGRGYEQYF.

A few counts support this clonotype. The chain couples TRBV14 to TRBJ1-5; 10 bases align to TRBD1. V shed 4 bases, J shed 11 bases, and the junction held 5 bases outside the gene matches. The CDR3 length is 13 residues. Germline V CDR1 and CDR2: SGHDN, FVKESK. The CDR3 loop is CASSRDRGDTQHF. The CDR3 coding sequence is TGTGCCAGCAGCCGGGACAGGGGAGACACCCAGCATTTT.

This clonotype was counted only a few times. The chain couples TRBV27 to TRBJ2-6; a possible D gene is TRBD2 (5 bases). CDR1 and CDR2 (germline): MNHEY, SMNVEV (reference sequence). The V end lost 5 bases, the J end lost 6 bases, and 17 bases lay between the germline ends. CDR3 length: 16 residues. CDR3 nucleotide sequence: TGTGCCAGCAGTCCACCAATAGGGAGTTCGGCCAACGTCCTGACTTTC. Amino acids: CASSPPIGSSANVLTF.

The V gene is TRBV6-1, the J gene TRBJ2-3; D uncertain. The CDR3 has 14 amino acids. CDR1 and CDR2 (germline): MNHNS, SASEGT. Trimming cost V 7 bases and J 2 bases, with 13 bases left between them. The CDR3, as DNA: TGTGCCAGCATAACGGGCGGAATCACAGATACGCAGTATTTT. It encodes CASITGGITDTQYF.